These T cell receptor beta chains were read from a single sample in a study of T-cell reconstitution after alpha-beta-depleted transplantation in children. TCRdb used MiXCR to reprocess the PCR reads, holding one entry per CDR3 protein. The sample has 200,000 to 300,000 distinct CDR3 sequences, 25% seen once. Material: PBMCs, obtained before TCRalphabeta/CD19-depleted stem cell transplant. The source is a girl aged 2 to 9 with Fanconi anemia, due to receive a stem cell transplant. Each CDR3 is given with its conserved first and last residue. The order of the fields is V gene, clone size, D gene, J gene, CDR3 DNA, CDR3 protein. The D gene is left open where the match is weak. For some rows the clone size is stated as once, few or many, or as a class when expanded; others skip it.

V gene: TRBV25-1
clone size: -
D gene: -
J gene: TRBJ2-7
CDR3 DNA: TGTGCCAGCAGTCACCTTAGGGCCTCCTACGAGCAGTACTTC
CDR3 protein: CASSHLRASYEQYF

V gene: TRBV2
clone size: many
D gene: TRBD2
J gene: TRBJ2-1
CDR3 DNA: TGTGCCAGCAGTGATCCGGGGGGAGAGAGCTCCTACAATGAGCAGTTCTTC
CDR3 protein: CASSDPGGESSYNEQFF

V gene: TRBV7-2
clone size: few
D gene: -
J gene: TRBJ2-3
CDR3 DNA: TGTGCCAGCAGCCCAGGAGGGATAGATACGCAGTATTTT
CDR3 protein: CASSPGGIDTQYF

V gene: TRBV29-1
clone size: many
D gene: -
J gene: TRBJ2-2
CDR3 DNA: TGCAGCGTTGAAGACGACAGGCGGACCGGGGAGCTGTTTTTT
CDR3 protein: CSVEDDRRTGELFF

V gene: TRBV25-1
clone size: -
D gene: -
J gene: TRBJ2-7
CDR3 DNA: TGTGCCAGCAGCGCAGAGAGGGGCGCCTACGAGCAGTACTTC
CDR3 protein: CASSAERGAYEQYF

V gene: TRBV29-1
clone size: -
D gene: -
J gene: TRBJ2-1
CDR3 DNA: TGCAGCGTGGGCCGGGGGTTGAATGAGCAGTTCTTC
CDR3 protein: CSVGRGLNEQFF

V gene: TRBV20-1
clone size: many
D gene: TRBD2
J gene: TRBJ2-1
CDR3 DNA: TGCAGTGCTAGCCACCGACTAGCGGGGGTTAATGAGCAGTTCTTC
CDR3 protein: CSASHRLAGVNEQFF

V gene: TRBV28
clone size: -
D gene: TRBD1
J gene: TRBJ2-1
CDR3 DNA: TGTGCCAGCAGCTATCCCCGCGGACAGGGCGCTACCTACAATGAGCAGTTCTTC
CDR3 protein: CASSYPRGQGATYNEQFF

V gene: TRBV5-1
clone size: many
D gene: -
J gene: TRBJ2-5
CDR3 DNA: TGCGCCAGCAGCTGGACCGACAGTTCCCAAGAGACCCAGTACTTC
CDR3 protein: CASSWTDSSQETQYF

V gene: TRBV11-2
clone size: few
D gene: -
J gene: TRBJ2-1
CDR3 DNA: TGTGCCAGCAGCCCGAATGATGAGCAGTTCTTC
CDR3 protein: CASSPNDEQFF

V gene: TRBV29-1
clone size: few
D gene: -
J gene: TRBJ2-1
CDR3 DNA: TGCAGCGTTGAAGCGGACCCGGGGTCTATGTTCTTC
CDR3 protein: CSVEADPGSMFF

V gene: TRBV27
clone size: -
D gene: -
J gene: TRBJ1-5
CDR3 DNA: TGTGCCAGCAGTTCCAATACGATGGGTTATAGCAATCAGCCCCAGCATTTT
CDR3 protein: CASSSNTMGYSNQPQHF

V gene: TRBV5-1
clone size: -
D gene: -
J gene: TRBJ2-5
CDR3 DNA: TGCGCCAGCAGCTTGGACACACGAGAGACCCAGTACTTC
CDR3 protein: CASSLDTRETQYF

V gene: TRBV29-1
clone size: many
D gene: TRBD1
J gene: TRBJ2-1
CDR3 DNA: TGCAGTTCTGGGACGGACAGGCGACCCTACAATGAGCAGTTCTTC
CDR3 protein: CSSGTDRRPYNEQFF

V gene: TRBV5-1
clone size: many
D gene: -
J gene: TRBJ1-3
CDR3 DNA: TGCGCCAGCAGCTTGGGGACGGCGAACACCATATATTTT
CDR3 protein: CASSLGTANTIYF

V gene: TRBV12-3/TRBV12-4
clone size: many
D gene: -
J gene: TRBJ1-5
CDR3 DNA: TGTGCCAGCAGTTTGAGAGATCAGCCCCAGCATTTT
CDR3 protein: CASSLRDQPQHF

V gene: TRBV20-1
clone size: -
D gene: -
J gene: TRBJ1-1
CDR3 DNA: TGCAGTGCTAGTGACAGGCTCGTTGAAGCTTTCTTT
CDR3 protein: CSASDRLVEAFF

V gene: TRBV18
clone size: -
D gene: TRBD1
J gene: TRBJ2-5
CDR3 DNA: TGTGCCAGCTCACTCGGGACAGGGCAAAAGACCCAGTACTTC
CDR3 protein: CASSLGTGQKTQYF

V gene: TRBV29-1
clone size: many
D gene: -
J gene: TRBJ1-2
CDR3 DNA: TGCAGCGCAGTCGATCATTTGACAGTTTATGGCTACACCTTC
CDR3 protein: CSAVDHLTVYGYTF

V gene: TRBV12-3/TRBV12-4
clone size: many
D gene: -
J gene: TRBJ1-5
CDR3 DNA: TGTGCCAGCAGTTTGGGTCAGCCCCAGCATTTT
CDR3 protein: CASSLGQPQHF

V gene: TRBV5-1
clone size: -
D gene: -
J gene: TRBJ2-5
CDR3 DNA: TGCGCCAGCCGGACAGCTTTCCAAGAGACCCAGTACTTC
CDR3 protein: CASRTAFQETQYF

V gene: TRBV5-1
clone size: many
D gene: TRBD2
J gene: TRBJ2-5
CDR3 DNA: TGCGCCAGCAGCTTTGGGGCTAGCGGGGAGGCAACCCAGTACTTC
CDR3 protein: CASSFGASGEATQYF

V gene: TRBV7-8
clone size: many
D gene: TRBD1
J gene: TRBJ1-1
CDR3 DNA: TGTGCCAGCAGCTCTATACAGGGGGAGAACACTGAAGCTTTCTTT
CDR3 protein: CASSSIQGENTEAFF

V gene: TRBV6-4
clone size: many
D gene: TRBD2
J gene: TRBJ2-1
CDR3 DNA: TGTGCCAGCAGTGCTCTAGCGGGAGCAGATGAGCAGTTCTTC
CDR3 protein: CASSALAGADEQFF

V gene: TRBV5-1
clone size: once
D gene: TRBD2
J gene: TRBJ2-1
CDR3 DNA: TGCGCCAGCAGCTTGGCCGGGACTAGCGATAATGAGCAGTTCTTC
CDR3 protein: CASSLAGTSDNEQFF

V gene: TRBV5-4
clone size: -
D gene: -
J gene: TRBJ2-2
CDR3 DNA: TGTGCCAGCAGCTTGGCCCCCTCCACCGGGGAGCTGTTTTTT
CDR3 protein: CASSLAPSTGELFF

V gene: TRBV29-1
clone size: -
D gene: -
J gene: TRBJ1-4
CDR3 DNA: TGCAGCGTTGTCTTAGGGTTGACAACTAATGAAAAACTGTTTTTT
CDR3 protein: CSVVLGLTTNEKLFF

V gene: TRBV10-1
clone size: many
D gene: -
J gene: TRBJ2-1
CDR3 DNA: TGCGCCAGCAGTGAACAGCCGGGCAATGAGCAGTTCTTC
CDR3 protein: CASSEQPGNEQFF

V gene: TRBV7-9
clone size: many
D gene: -
J gene: TRBJ2-7
CDR3 DNA: TGTGCCAGCAGCTTAGGTACGGACCTTAACTACGAGCAGTACTTC
CDR3 protein: CASSLGTDLNYEQYF

V gene: TRBV20-1
clone size: few
D gene: -
J gene: TRBJ2-1
CDR3 DNA: TGCAGTGCTAGAGTGGCGACTAACTACAATGAGCAGTTCTTC
CDR3 protein: CSARVATNYNEQFF

V gene: TRBV20-1
clone size: -
D gene: TRBD1
J gene: TRBJ2-4
CDR3 DNA: TGCAGTGCTAGAGTCCAAGGTCTGGACAGGGAAGAACTAGCCAAAAACATTCAGTACTTC
CDR3 protein: CSARVQGLDREELAKNIQYF

V gene: TRBV12-3/TRBV12-4
clone size: many
D gene: TRBD1
J gene: TRBJ2-1
CDR3 DNA: TGTGCCAGCAGTGAAGGACAGGGTTTTCCCTACAATGAGCAGTTCTTC
CDR3 protein: CASSEGQGFPYNEQFF

V gene: TRBV20-1
clone size: -
D gene: TRBD2
J gene: TRBJ2-3
CDR3 DNA: TGCAGTGCACTAGCGGTTAGCACAGATACGCAGTATTTT
CDR3 protein: CSALAVSTDTQYF

V gene: TRBV28
clone size: few
D gene: -
J gene: TRBJ2-7
CDR3 DNA: TGTGCCAGCAGTTTATTAGCTAGCAGCGAGCAGTACTTC
CDR3 protein: CASSLLASSEQYF

V gene: TRBV29-1
clone size: many
D gene: -
J gene: TRBJ1-5
CDR3 DNA: TGCAGCGTCGGGCTTGATTCGGGACCCCAGCATTTT
CDR3 protein: CSVGLDSGPQHF

V gene: TRBV11-2
clone size: -
D gene: -
J gene: TRBJ1-2
CDR3 DNA: TGTGCCAGCAGCTTGGGGCCAGCTAACTATGGCTACACCTTC
CDR3 protein: CASSLGPANYGYTF

V gene: TRBV27
clone size: many
D gene: TRBD2
J gene: TRBJ2-1
CDR3 DNA: TGTGCCAGCAGTTCCCTAGAAGCGGGAGGGCCGGTTGAGCAGTTCTTC
CDR3 protein: CASSSLEAGGPVEQFF

V gene: TRBV6-1
clone size: -
D gene: TRBD2
J gene: TRBJ2-3
CDR3 DNA: TGTGCCAGCAGGGGACTAGCGTTCACAGATACGCAGTATTTT
CDR3 protein: CASRGLAFTDTQYF

V gene: TRBV7-3
clone size: few
D gene: -
J gene: TRBJ2-1
CDR3 DNA: TGTGCCAGCAGCTCGAATCTAGTGGCTAGCGACAATGAGCAGTTCTTC
CDR3 protein: CASSSNLVASDNEQFF

V gene: TRBV9
clone size: -
D gene: TRBD1
J gene: TRBJ2-3
CDR3 DNA: TGTGCCAGCAGCGTAGAACAGGGGGCGTCTTTCTCTACGGGGCAGTATTTT
CDR3 protein: CASSVEQGASFSTGQYF

V gene: TRBV29-1
clone size: many
D gene: -
J gene: TRBJ2-1
CDR3 DNA: TGCAGCGTTGAAGATCGATCTTCCCCGAGCGGGCAGTTCTTC
CDR3 protein: CSVEDRSSPSGQFF

V gene: TRBV25-1
clone size: few
D gene: -
J gene: TRBJ1-1
CDR3 DNA: TGTGCCAGCAGTGGGGGGACATCCTCGCCAATGAACACTGAAGCTTTCTTT
CDR3 protein: CASSGGTSSPMNTEAFF

V gene: TRBV6-2/TRBV6-3
clone size: -
D gene: -
J gene: TRBJ2-1
CDR3 DNA: TGTGCCAGCAGTTATGCAGTAGGGCCCTCCTACAATGAGCAGTTCTTC
CDR3 protein: CASSYAVGPSYNEQFF

V gene: TRBV18
clone size: many
D gene: -
J gene: TRBJ2-1
CDR3 DNA: TGTGCCAGCTCGGGTGGGGTCAATGAGCAGTTCTTC
CDR3 protein: CASSGGVNEQFF

V gene: TRBV28
clone size: many
D gene: -
J gene: TRBJ2-2
CDR3 DNA: TGTGCCAGCAGCCTTGGGTCTCTAACCGGGGAGCTGTTTTTT
CDR3 protein: CASSLGSLTGELFF

V gene: TRBV4-2
clone size: -
D gene: TRBD2
J gene: TRBJ2-3
CDR3 DNA: TGTGCCAGCAGCCTAGCGGGACTAGCCGATTTCGATACGCAGTATTTT
CDR3 protein: CASSLAGLADFDTQYF

V gene: TRBV15
clone size: many
D gene: -
J gene: TRBJ2-7
CDR3 DNA: TGTGCCACCAGCAGAGAAGGTACTTTATTGACAGGTCTGTACTTC
CDR3 protein: CATSREGTLLTGLYF

V gene: TRBV29-1
clone size: -
D gene: -
J gene: TRBJ2-6
CDR3 DNA: TGCAGCGTCCCAACATTATCTGGGGCCAACGTCCTGACTTTC
CDR3 protein: CSVPTLSGANVLTF

V gene: TRBV2
clone size: many
D gene: TRBD1
J gene: TRBJ2-5
CDR3 DNA: TGTGCCAGCAGCGGTACCGGGACAGGGAGTCCCCAAGAGACCCAGTACTTC
CDR3 protein: CASSGTGTGSPQETQYF

V gene: TRBV5-1
clone size: -
D gene: TRBD1
J gene: TRBJ2-7
CDR3 DNA: TGCGCCAGCAGCGGGGGACAGGCAAACCCCCTATACGAGCAGTACTTC
CDR3 protein: CASSGGQANPLYEQYF

V gene: TRBV9
clone size: -
D gene: -
J gene: TRBJ2-1
CDR3 DNA: TGTGCCAGCAGCTATCATACAGGGTCCGATGAGCAGTTCTTC
CDR3 protein: CASSYHTGSDEQFF

V gene: TRBV12-3/TRBV12-4
clone size: few
D gene: -
J gene: TRBJ2-1
CDR3 DNA: TGTGCCACTCAAGTTTACGGCCAGCTGGGCAATGAGCAGTTCTTC
CDR3 protein: CATQVYGQLGNEQFF

V gene: TRBV2
clone size: -
D gene: TRBD1
J gene: TRBJ2-5
CDR3 DNA: TGTGCCAGCAGTCGGGGACAGGGAGGGTACCAAGAGACCCAGTACTTC
CDR3 protein: CASSRGQGGYQETQYF

V gene: TRBV25-1
clone size: few
D gene: TRBD2
J gene: TRBJ2-7
CDR3 DNA: TGTGCCAGCAGTGTGACTAGCGAATCCTACGAGCAGTACTTC
CDR3 protein: CASSVTSESYEQYF

V gene: TRBV4-2
clone size: many
D gene: TRBD2
J gene: TRBJ2-1
CDR3 DNA: TGTGCCAGCAGCGACAGCGGGGGGGCGTACAATGAGCAGTTCTTC
CDR3 protein: CASSDSGGAYNEQFF

V gene: TRBV10-3
clone size: many
D gene: -
J gene: TRBJ2-6
CDR3 DNA: TGTGCCATCAGTGCGGGGATCTCTGGGGCCAACGTCCTGACTTTC
CDR3 protein: CAISAGISGANVLTF

V gene: TRBV18
clone size: -
D gene: -
J gene: TRBJ2-1
CDR3 DNA: TGTGCCAGCTCACCAGGGGGTTTGTTCTTC
CDR3 protein: CASSPGGLFF

V gene: TRBV18
clone size: many
D gene: -
J gene: TRBJ2-3
CDR3 DNA: TGTGCCAGCAGCCCCGGCACAGATACGCAGTATTTT
CDR3 protein: CASSPGTDTQYF